These 21 T cell receptor beta chains share one sample of origin, sequenced in a study of PD-L1 blockade in urothelial cancer. Only in-frame clones appear in the TCRdb table, and some are missing; sequencing was by immunoSEQ multiplex PCR. The table has about 69,000 clones, roughly nine tenths seen once; the top ten hold 3.4%. This specimen consisted of PBMCs, obtained around atezolizumab (anti-PD-L1) treatment. The receptors here all came from a man between 60 and 70 years old with urothelial cancer.

The chain has TRBV7-9 and TRBJ2-1; 10 bases line up with TRBD2. The CDR3 covers 17 residues. Germline CDR1 is SEHNR and CDR2 is FQNEAQ (reference sequence). Unmatched junction bases numbered 8, after V lost 5 bases and J lost 1 base. In nucleotides, the CDR3 is TGTGCCAGCAGCAATGGACTAGCGGTCTCATCCTACAATGAGCAGTTCTTC. Its protein product is CASSNGLAVSSYNEQFF.

The chain joins TRBV18 to TRBJ2-3; 7 bases line up with TRBD2. The V and J ends lost 4 bases and 1 base, in that order; junction bases with no gene match: 2. The CDR3 runs to 14 residues. Germline CDR1 reads KGHSH; CDR2 reads LQKENI. For the CDR3, the DNA is TGTGCCAGCTCACTACGGGGGGGCACAGATACGCAGTATTTT. Protein: CASSLRGGTDTQYF.

This clone was picked up a small number of times. The gene calls are TRBV6-6 and TRBJ2-7; 12 positions agree with TRBD2. The CDR3 has 16 residues. V dropped 6 bases and J dropped 3; count of bases not matched to a gene: 9. The germline V gene encodes CDR1 MNHNY and CDR2 SVGAGI (reference sequence). CDR3 protein: CASRSTSGGLLYEQYF. The CDR3 DNA reads TGTGCCAGCAGAAGCACTAGCGGGGGGTTACTCTACGAGCAGTACTTC.

Only one count was recorded for this clone. The CDR3 region is CASSPSGSGVYNEQFF. CDR3 sequence (DNA): TGTGCCAGCAGTCCTAGTGGTAGCGGGGTCTACAATGAGCAGTTCTTC. The V call is TRBV7-8, the J call TRBJ2-1, with 8 bases matching TRBD2. Trimming removed 6 bases from V and 3 bases from J; junction bases left unmatched: 10. The CDR3 has 16 residues. Germline CDR1 reads SGHVS; CDR2 reads FQNEAQ.

The chain links TRBV30 to TRBJ2-5; no clear D gene. CDR1 is GTSNPN, CDR2 SVGIG, per germline (reference sequence). The CDR3 sequence is 11 residues long. The V and J ends lost 1 base and 5 bases respectively, with 5 bases between them. CDR3 sequence reads: CAWSESETQYF. In DNA form, the CDR3 reads TGTGCCTGGAGTGAATCGGAGACCCAGTACTTC.

This sequence joins TRBV5-1 and TRBJ1-2; 7 nucleotides align to TRBD1. The junction had 9 bases not matched to a gene; V was cut back by 4 bases and J by 3 bases. There are 15 residues in the CDR3. Germline loops: CDR1 SGHRS, CDR2 YFSETQ. The CDR3 DNA reads as TGCGCCAGCAGCGGGGGCGGGGACAGACACTATGGCTACACCTTC. This gives the protein CASSGGGDRHYGYTF.

The count of this clone is one. The chain uses TRBV2 and TRBJ2-3; weak D call: TRBD2 (5 bases). This CDR3 region has 16 residues. The germline CDR1 and CDR2 sequences are SNHLY and FYNNEI. The V end was cut by 0 bases, the J end by 2 bases, with 12 bases between. The CDR3, as DNA: TGTGCCAGCAGTGAAGCGCTGCAGCGGCACACAGATACGCAGTATTTT. Translation gives CASSEALQRHTDTQYF.

V is TRBV6-5 and J is TRBJ2-7; the D gene is possibly TRBD1 (6 bases). Germline assignment: CDR1 MNHEY and CDR2 SVGAGI. This CDR3 has 15 amino acids. V gave up 0 bases and J gave up 3 bases, with 12 bases separating them. The CDR3 region is CASSYSSRGIYEQYF. The CDR3 DNA reads as TGTGCCAGCAGTTACTCGAGCAGGGGTATCTACGAGCAGTACTTC.

This clone was detected once. The limits of the CDR3 on the DNA are not certain, so only TCRdb's listed CDR3 is given. The CDR3 reads CASSFGPGDEQFF. The chain combines TRBV11-2 with TRBJ2-1; TRBD2, the table's D call, lacks a check against the DNA. From its first to its last residue, the CDR3 has 13 amino acids. Germline lookup yields CDR1 SGHAT and CDR2 FQNNGV.

J is TRBJ2-7 and V is TRBV5-1, with TRBD1 matching 8 bases. The J segment lost 1 base and the V segment lost 4 bases, leaving 7 bases of the junction unmatched. Looked up from germline, CDR1 is SGHRS and CDR2 is YFSETQ. The CDR3 length is 15 residues. The CDR3: CASSIHRGMSYEQYF. CDR3 in DNA: TGCGCCAGCAGCATCCACAGGGGGATGTCCTACGAGCAGTACTTC.

The J gene is TRBJ2-1, the V gene TRBV5-1; 10 bases map to TRBD2. CDR1 is SGHRS and CDR2 is YFSETQ in the germline V gene. The CDR3 has 18 amino acids. Losses at the gene ends were 0 bases for V and 2 bases for J; bases not matched to a gene: 8. The CDR3 DNA reads TGCGCCAGCAGCTTGGTAGGACTAGCGGCAATTACCTACAATGAGCAGTTCTTC. This encodes CASSLVGLAAITYNEQFF.

The V call is TRBV7-3, the J call TRBJ2-3; TRBD2 matches at 9 bases. The length of the CDR3 is 16 residues. Trimming took 2 bases from V and 5 from J; bases not matched to a gene: 8. Germline V gene data show CDR1 as SGHTA and CDR2 as FQGTGA. DNA for the CDR3: TGTGCCAGCAGCTTAGGAGGGGCGGGGGGGCAAGATACGCAGTATTTT. It encodes CASSLGGAGGQDTQYF. Complete variable domain (other parts from reference TRBV7-3 and TRBJ2-3): GAGVSQTPSNKVTEKGKYVELRCDPISGHTALYWYRQSLGQGPEFLIYFQGTGAADDSGLPNDRFFAVRPEGSVSTLKIQRTERGDSAVYLCASSLGGAGGQDTQYFGPGTRLTVL.

DNA of the CDR3: TGTGCCAGCACCCTGGGGGGGGTCTCCTACGAGCAGTACTTC. It translates to CASTLGGVSYEQYF. This rearrangement joins TRBV6-1 to TRBJ2-7; TRBD2 agrees at 7 bases. CDR1 and CDR2 (germline): MNHNS, SASEGT. The CDR3 has 14 amino acids. Germline trimming cut 7 bases from V and 0 bases from J; bases unmatched to any gene: 6.

CDR3 DNA sequence: TGTGCCAGCTCACACGGGGAGGGTGAAGCTTTCTTT. Translating it yields CASSHGEGEAFF. The V and J genes are TRBV18 and TRBJ1-1; D ambiguous. Trimming took off 4 bases at V and 7 bases at J, with 10 bases between the two ends. The V gene's germline CDR1 is KGHSH and CDR2 LQKENI. CDR3 length equals 12 residues.

The gene calls are TRBV10-3 and TRBJ1-4; 9 bases align to TRBD1. This CDR3 spans 12 amino acids. With 10 bases clipped from V and 5 bases from J, the junction kept 2 bases outside the gene matches. Per the germline V gene, CDR1 is ENHRY and CDR2 is SYGVKD. CDR3 in DNA: TGTGCCACAGGACAGGGGAATGAAAAACTGTTTTTT. As protein: CATGQGNEKLFF.

The J gene is TRBJ2-7, the V gene TRBV6-1, with 9 bases matching TRBD1. The V and J ends lost 6 bases and 9 bases, in that order; junction bases with no gene match: 15. Germline loops: CDR1 MNHNS, CDR2 SASEGT. The CDR3 sequence is 15 residues long. As DNA, the CDR3 is TGTGCCAGCAGCCCCGGGACAGGGACATACGGGGTGCAGTACTTC. Translation gives CASSPGTGTYGVQYF.

V is TRBV28 and J is TRBJ2-5; 7 bases align to TRBD2. The V gene's germline CDR1 is MDHEN and CDR2 SYDVKM. The CDR3 runs to 15 residues. V gave up 4 bases and J gave up 5 bases; unmatched junction bases: 10. DNA of the CDR3: TGTGCCAGCAGTTCAGCGGGGAGTGGACGGGAGACCCAGTACTTC. Protein: CASSSAGSGRETQYF.

The chain carries TRBV7-8 and TRBJ1-1; D possibly corresponds to TRBD1 (5 bases). CDR1 is SGHVS and CDR2 is FQNEAQ in the germline V gene. The CDR3 totals 14 residues. V shed 5 bases and J shed 5 bases, with 15 bases lying between them. The CDR3 loop reads CASSPTGRETEAFF. CDR3 coding DNA: TGTGCCAGCAGCCCAACGGGGCGGGAGACTGAAGCTTTCTTT.

Only one count was recorded for this clone. The chain uses TRBV19 and TRBJ2-2; the D is unclear. The germline V gene encodes CDR1 LNHDA and CDR2 SQIVND (reference sequence). Between the trimmed V and J ends, which lost 3 bases and 5 bases, there was a span of 10 bases. The CDR3 is 14 amino acids. Here the CDR3 DNA reads TGTGCCAGTAGTATTCGAGTTCATACCGGGGAGCTGTTTTTT. The encoded protein is CASSIRVHTGELFF.

The chain links TRBV29-1 to TRBJ1-2; a weak D match, TRBD1 (5 bases). V shed 4 bases and J shed 7 bases, with 13 bases lying between them. Per the germline V gene, CDR1 is SQVTM and CDR2 is ANQGSEA. This CDR3 contains 12 residues. In nucleotides, the CDR3 is TGCAGCGTTGGTCAGGGACTCGGTGGCTACACCTTC. It is translated as CSVGQGLGGYTF.

The sample holds a few counts of this clone. The CDR3 is CASSQDPPSGPPREQYF. Here the CDR3 DNA reads TGCGCCAGCAGCCAAGATCCCCCTAGCGGGCCTCCTCGCGAGCAGTACTTC. The rearrangement links TRBV4-1 to TRBJ2-7; 8 bases align to TRBD2. CDR1 MGHRA and CDR2 YSYEKL come from the germline V gene. V dropped 0 bases and J dropped 6; count of bases not matched to a gene: 13. The length of the CDR3 is 17 residues.